This T cell receptor beta chain was sequenced in a study of human T cells and chemical hapten exposure. Looking at the study overall: Patients additionally received therapeutic doses of diphenylcyclopropenone on the scalp once a week, and this continued throughout the approximately 22-week study.

The time point is: patch test 2, 6 weeks after DPC sensitization. The treatment here: therapeutic diphenylcyclopropenone sensitization with weekly scalp DPC. This clonotype has a count of ten or more. Its target is not known. The CDR3 has 14 amino acids. Germline V CDR1 and CDR2: DFQATT, SNEGSKA (reference sequence). The ends were cut back, 3 bases at V and 3 bases at J, with 12 bases in the middle. Whole-study findings and limits: No alteration of TCRs above 1 in 1000 frequency was seen with DPC sensitization.

Per the original methods: Across samples, TCR counts had a median of roughly 98,000 and ranged from 23,224 to 690,600. TCRdb reprocessed the RACE reads with MiXCR, giving one entry per CDR3 protein. These V and J calls originate from TCRdb's pipeline instead of the authors' own analysis. The table includes tens of thousands of distinct CDR3 sequences, about 6.6% detected once. This TCR was sampled from a young woman with alopecia areata. Some clones in this sample may be carry-over from other donors' samples. This material consisted of whole blood, taken in connection with sensitization to the hapten diphenylcyclopropenone (DPC). The chain employs TRBV20-1 and TRBJ2-1, with a weak D call TRBD1 (6 bases). The CDR3 here is CSARVGQRYNEQFF. CDR3 bases: TGCAGTGCTAGGGTAGGACAGCGCTACAATGAGCAGTTCTTC.